This entry is about one T cell receptor beta chain. This sample also contains other DNA sequences that code for the same CDR3. These data originate in a study of blood T cell repertoires in COVID-19. The CDR3 runs 15 residues. The trim removed 3 bases at V and 4 bases at J, leaving 4 bases unmatched. In germline, CDR1 is KGHDR, CDR2 SFDVKD. This study enrolled people aged about 18 to 90 from around 25 US geographic areas. Participants were placed into cohorts based on the clinical history they reported. Some clones are missing from TCRdb's copy, which holds only in-frame ones; the method was immunoSEQ multiplex PCR. The table lists around 200,000 clones, 80% to 90% of them singletons, with approximately 4.8% in the top ten.

This TCR came from a woman under 40 who had been exposed to COVID-19. Sequenced: PBMCs or T cells enriched from blood (not recorded which). The V call is TRBV24-1, the J call TRBJ1-5, with TRBD1 matching 8 bases. CDR3 in DNA: TGTGCCACCAGTGATACCGGACAGGGTAATCAGCCCCAGCATTTT. It translates to CATSDTGQGNQPQHF.